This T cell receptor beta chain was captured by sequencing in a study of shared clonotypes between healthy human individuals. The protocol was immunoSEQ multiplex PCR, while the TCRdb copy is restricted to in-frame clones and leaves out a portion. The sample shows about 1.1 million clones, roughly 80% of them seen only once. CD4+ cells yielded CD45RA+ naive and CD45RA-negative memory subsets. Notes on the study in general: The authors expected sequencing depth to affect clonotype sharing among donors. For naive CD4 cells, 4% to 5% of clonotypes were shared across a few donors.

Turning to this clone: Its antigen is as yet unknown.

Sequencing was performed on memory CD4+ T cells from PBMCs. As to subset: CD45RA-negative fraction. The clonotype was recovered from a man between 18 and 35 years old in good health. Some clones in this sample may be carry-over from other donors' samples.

The CDR3 nucleotides read TGTGCCAGCAGCCGATACCGGGACAACTCCTACGAGCAGTACTTC. It encodes CASSRYRDNSYEQYF. The chain couples TRBV11-1 to TRBJ2-7, with a tentative D call TRBD1 (6 bases). The CDR3 totals 15 residues. V dropped 5 bases and J dropped 0 bases, with 14 bases sitting between them. Germline CDR1 is SGHAT and CDR2 is FQDESV (reference sequence).